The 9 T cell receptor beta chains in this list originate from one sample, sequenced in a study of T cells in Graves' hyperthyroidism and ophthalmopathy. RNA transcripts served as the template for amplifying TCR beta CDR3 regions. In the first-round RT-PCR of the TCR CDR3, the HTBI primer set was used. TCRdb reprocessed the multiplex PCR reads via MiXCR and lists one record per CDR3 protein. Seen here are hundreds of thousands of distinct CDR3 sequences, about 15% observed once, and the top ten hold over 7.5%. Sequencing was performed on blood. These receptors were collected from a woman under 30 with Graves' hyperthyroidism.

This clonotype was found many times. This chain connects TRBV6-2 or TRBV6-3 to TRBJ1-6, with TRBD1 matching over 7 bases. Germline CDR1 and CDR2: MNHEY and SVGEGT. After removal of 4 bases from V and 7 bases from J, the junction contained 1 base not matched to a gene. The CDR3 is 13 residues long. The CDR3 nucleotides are TGTGCCAGCAGTTTCAGGGGGAATTCACCCCTCCACTTT. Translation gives CASSFRGNSPLHF.

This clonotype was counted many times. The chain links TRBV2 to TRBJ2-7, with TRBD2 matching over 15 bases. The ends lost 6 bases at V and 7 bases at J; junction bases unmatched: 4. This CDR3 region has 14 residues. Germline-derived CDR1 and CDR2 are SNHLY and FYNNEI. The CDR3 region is CASSPGLAGGEQYF. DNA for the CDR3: TGTGCCAGCAGCCCGGGACTAGCGGGGGGTGAGCAGTACTTC.

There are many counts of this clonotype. The CDR3 DNA reads TGTGCCAGCAGCCAAGAATCAGGCGAATACTATGGCTACACCTTC. This encodes CASSQESGEYYGYTF. The chain combines TRBV3-1 with TRBJ1-2; D is ambiguous. The CDR3 contains 15 residues. The V gene's germline CDR1 is LGHDT and CDR2 YNNKEL (reference sequence). V lost 0 bases to trimming and J lost 3 bases, with 11 bases between them.

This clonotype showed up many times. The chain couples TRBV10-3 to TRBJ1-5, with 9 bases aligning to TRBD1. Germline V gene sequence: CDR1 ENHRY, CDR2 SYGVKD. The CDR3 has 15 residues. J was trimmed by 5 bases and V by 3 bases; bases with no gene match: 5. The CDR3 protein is CAISDWTGADQPQHF. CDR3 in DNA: TGTGCCATCAGTGACTGGACAGGGGCGGATCAGCCCCAGCATTTT.

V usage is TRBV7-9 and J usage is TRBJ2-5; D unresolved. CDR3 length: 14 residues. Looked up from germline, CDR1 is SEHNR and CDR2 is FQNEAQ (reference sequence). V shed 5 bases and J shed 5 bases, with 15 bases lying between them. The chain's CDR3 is CASSPVGLWETQYF. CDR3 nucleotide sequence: TGTGCCAGCAGCCCCGTCGGCCTCTGGGAGACCCAGTACTTC.

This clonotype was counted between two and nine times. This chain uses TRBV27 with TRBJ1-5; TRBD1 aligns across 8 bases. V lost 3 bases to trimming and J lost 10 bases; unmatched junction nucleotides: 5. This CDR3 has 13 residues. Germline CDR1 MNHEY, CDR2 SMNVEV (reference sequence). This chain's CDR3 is CASSFGQGVPQHF. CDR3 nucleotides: TGTGCCAGCAGTTTCGGACAGGGAGTTCCCCAGCATTTT.

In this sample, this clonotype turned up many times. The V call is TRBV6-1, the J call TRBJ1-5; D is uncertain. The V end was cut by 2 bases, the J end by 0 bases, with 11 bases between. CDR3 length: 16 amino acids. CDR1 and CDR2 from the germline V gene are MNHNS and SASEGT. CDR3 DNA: TGTGCCAGCAGTGAACGGCAGCGCCATAGCAATCAGCCCCAGCATTTT. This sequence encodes CASSERQRHSNQPQHF.

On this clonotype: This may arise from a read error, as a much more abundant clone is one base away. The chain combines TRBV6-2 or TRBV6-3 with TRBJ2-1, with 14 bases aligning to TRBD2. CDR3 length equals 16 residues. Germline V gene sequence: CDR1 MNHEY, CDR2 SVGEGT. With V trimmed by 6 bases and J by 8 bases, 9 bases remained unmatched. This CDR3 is CASRSGTSGRNHEQFF. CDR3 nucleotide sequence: TGTGCCAGCAGATCCGGGACTAGCGGGAGAAACCATGAGCAGTTCTTC.

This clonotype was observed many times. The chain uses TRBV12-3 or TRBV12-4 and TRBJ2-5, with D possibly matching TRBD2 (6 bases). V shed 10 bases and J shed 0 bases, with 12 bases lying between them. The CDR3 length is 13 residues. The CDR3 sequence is CATLLAHQETQYF. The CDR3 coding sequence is TGTGCCACCCTACTAGCTCACCAAGAGACCCAGTACTTC.